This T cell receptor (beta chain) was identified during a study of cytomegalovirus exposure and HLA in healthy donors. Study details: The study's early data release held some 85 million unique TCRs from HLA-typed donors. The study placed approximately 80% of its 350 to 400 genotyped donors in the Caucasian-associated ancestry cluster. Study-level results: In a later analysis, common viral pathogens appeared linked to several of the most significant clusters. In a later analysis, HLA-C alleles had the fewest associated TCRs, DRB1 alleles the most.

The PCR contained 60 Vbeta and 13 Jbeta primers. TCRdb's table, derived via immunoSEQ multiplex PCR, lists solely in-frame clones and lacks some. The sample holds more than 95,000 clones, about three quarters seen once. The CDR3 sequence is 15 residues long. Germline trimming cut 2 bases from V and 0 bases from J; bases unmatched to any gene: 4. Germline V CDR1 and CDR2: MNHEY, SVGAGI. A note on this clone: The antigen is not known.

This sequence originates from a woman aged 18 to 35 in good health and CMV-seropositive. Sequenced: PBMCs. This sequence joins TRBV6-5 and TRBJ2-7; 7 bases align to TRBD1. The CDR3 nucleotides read TGTGCCAGCAGTTACCGCAGACAGGGCTCCTACGAGCAGTACTTC. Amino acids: CASSYRRQGSYEQYF.